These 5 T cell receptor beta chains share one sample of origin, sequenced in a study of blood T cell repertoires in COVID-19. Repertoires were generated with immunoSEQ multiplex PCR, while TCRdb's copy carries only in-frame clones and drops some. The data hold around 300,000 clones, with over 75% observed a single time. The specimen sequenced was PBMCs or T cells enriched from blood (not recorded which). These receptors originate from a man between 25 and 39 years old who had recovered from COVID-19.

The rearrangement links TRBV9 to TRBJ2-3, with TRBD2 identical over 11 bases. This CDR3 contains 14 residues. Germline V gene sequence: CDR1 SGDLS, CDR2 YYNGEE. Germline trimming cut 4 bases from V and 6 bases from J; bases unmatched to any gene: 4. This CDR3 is CASSTSGGGDTQYF. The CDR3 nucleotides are TGTGCCAGCAGCACTAGCGGGGGAGGGGATACGCAGTATTTT.

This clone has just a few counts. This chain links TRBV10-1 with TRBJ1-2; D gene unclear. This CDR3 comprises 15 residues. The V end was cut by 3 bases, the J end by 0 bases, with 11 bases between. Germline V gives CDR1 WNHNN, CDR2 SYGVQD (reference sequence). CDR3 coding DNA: TGCGCCAGCAGTGATGTCCGGGAAGCTAACTATGGCTACACCTTC. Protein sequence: CASSDVREANYGYTF.

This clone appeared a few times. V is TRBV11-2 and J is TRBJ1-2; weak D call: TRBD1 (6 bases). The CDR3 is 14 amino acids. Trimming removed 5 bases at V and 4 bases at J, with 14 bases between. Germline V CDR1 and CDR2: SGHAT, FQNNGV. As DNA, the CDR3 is TGTGCCAGCAGCCGAATTGGACAGCTCTATGGCTACACCTTC. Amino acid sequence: CASSRIGQLYGYTF. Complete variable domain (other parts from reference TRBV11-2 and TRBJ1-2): EAGVAQSPRYKIIEKRQSVAFWCNPISGHATLYWYQQILGQGPKLLIQFQNNGVVDDSQLPKDRFSAERLKGVDSTLKIQPAKLEDSAVYLCASSRIGQLYGYTFGSGTRLTVV.

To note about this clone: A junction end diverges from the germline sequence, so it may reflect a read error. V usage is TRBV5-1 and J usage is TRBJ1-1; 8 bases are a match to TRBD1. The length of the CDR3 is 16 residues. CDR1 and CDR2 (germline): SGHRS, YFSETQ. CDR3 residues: CASNLEPTGAGTEAFF. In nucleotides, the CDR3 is TGCGCCAGCAACTTGGAGCCGACAGGGGCGGGAACTGAAGCTTTCTTT.

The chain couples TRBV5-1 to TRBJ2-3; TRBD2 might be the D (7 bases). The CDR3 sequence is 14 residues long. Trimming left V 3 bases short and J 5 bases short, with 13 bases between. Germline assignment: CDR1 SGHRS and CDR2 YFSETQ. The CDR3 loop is CASSSGEGGDTQYF. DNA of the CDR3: TGCGCCAGCAGCTCAGGGGAGGGAGGAGATACGCAGTATTTT.